A single sample gave rise to the 24 T cell receptor beta chains below, sequenced in a study of T cells after somatic rescue of genetic block. Assay used: immunoSEQ multiplex PCR; TCRdb lists only in-frame clones, some missing. The sample has more than 9,500 clones; approximately 74% are singletons. Source material: peripheral blood mononuclear cells (PBMCs). The receptors come from a boy aged 5 to 17.

The J gene is TRBJ2-2, the V gene TRBV13; 11 bases align to TRBD2. The CDR3 spans 17 residues. The V gene end was trimmed by 5 bases and the J gene end by 0 bases; junction bases not matched to a gene: 5. Germline values: CDR1 PRHDT, CDR2 FYEKMQ (reference sequence). The CDR3 region has the DNA TGTGCCAGCAGCCGCCAGACTAGCGGGGCGAACACCGGGGAGCTGTTTTTT. It codes for CASSRQTSGANTGELFF.

The V and J genes are TRBV6-5 and TRBJ2-6; TRBD2 agrees at 7 bases. The CDR3 is 16 amino acids. The germline V gene encodes CDR1 MNHEY and CDR2 SVGAGI. The junction had 3 bases not matched to a gene; V was cut back by 2 bases and J by 2 bases. The CDR3 here is CASSYGGLAGANVLTF. The CDR3 nucleotides are TGTGCCAGCAGTTACGGTGGACTAGCTGGGGCCAACGTCCTGACTTTC.

This clone has more than one count but fewer than ten. The V and J genes are TRBV28 and TRBJ2-3; D remains unclear. Germline assignment: CDR1 MDHEN and CDR2 SYDVKM. Trimming pared 6 bases from V and 0 bases from J, leaving 13 bases between. The CDR3 loop spans 15 amino acids. Here the CDR3 DNA reads TGTGCCAGCAGCCCTCTGCGAAGTAGCACAGATACGCAGTATTTT. Translated, it gives CASSPLRSSTDTQYF.

The chain employs TRBV27 and TRBJ2-2; D not resolved. This CDR3 contains 13 residues. Per the germline V gene, CDR1 is MNHEY and CDR2 is SMNVEV (reference sequence). V lost 6 bases, J lost 4 bases, and 9 bases lay in between. The CDR3 spells CASRETVTGELFF. Written as DNA, the CDR3 is TGTGCCAGCAGAGAAACAGTCACCGGGGAGCTGTTTTTT.

This clone came up a few times. The chain is built from TRBV29-1 and TRBJ2-3; D remains ambiguous. CDR1 SQVTM and CDR2 ANQGSEA come from the germline V gene. The CDR3 runs to 12 residues. Trimming cost V 1 base and J 7 bases, with 9 bases left between them. In nucleotides, the CDR3 is TGCAGCGTTGAAGCCCCACTAAATACGCAGTATTTT. Its protein product is CSVEAPLNTQYF.

This CDR3 reads CASSRAGANEQYF. The CDR3 DNA is TGTGCCAGTAGTAGAGCGGGAGCGAACGAGCAGTACTTC. V and J are TRBV19 and TRBJ2-7, with 8 bases matching TRBD2. V shed 4 bases and J 5 bases; nucleotides not matched to a gene: 4. This CDR3 is built from 13 residues. Germline V gene lookup returns CDR1 LNHDA and CDR2 SQIVND (reference sequence).

A single count supports this clone. The CDR3 region has the DNA TGTGCCAGCAGTGTGGGGAGAACTAGTTTTCTTTTGGGGACCGGGGAGCTGTTTTTT. Translated: CASSVGRTSFLLGTGELFF. V gene TRBV6-1 combines with J gene TRBJ2-2, with a weak D call TRBD2 (5 bases). CDR3 length: 19 amino acids. V shed 4 bases and J shed 5 bases, with 26 bases lying between them. CDR1 is MNHNS and CDR2 is SASEGT in the germline V gene.

This clone was picked up a small number of times. The chain links TRBV6-5 to TRBJ1-4; D perhaps matches TRBD1 (5 bases). Germline CDR1 reads MNHEY; CDR2 reads SVGAGI. The CDR3 is 14 residues long. Between the trimmed V and J ends, which lost 2 bases and 10 bases, there was a span of 14 bases. CDR3 in amino acids: CASSYGGEGGKLFF. The CDR3 DNA reads TGTGCCAGCAGTTACGGGGGGGAAGGCGGAAAACTGTTTTTT.

This chain links TRBV27 with TRBJ1-2, with D maybe TRBD1 (5 bases). CDR1 and CDR2 from the germline V gene are MNHEY and SMNVEV (reference sequence). The V and J ends lost 3 bases and 8 bases respectively, with 13 bases between them. This CDR3 region has 13 residues. CDR3 nucleotide sequence: TGTGCCAGCAGTTTGGTGGGGGGTGCAGGCTACACCTTC. Translated, it gives CASSLVGGAGYTF.

This rearrangement joins TRBV29-1 to TRBJ2-5, with TRBD2 matching over 8 bases. J gave up 1 base and V 6 bases, and 1 base lay outside the gene matches. The germline CDR1 and CDR2 sequences are SQVTM and ANQGSEA. CDR3 length: 12 residues. The CDR3 loop reads CSVTSGQETQYF. The DNA of the CDR3 is TGCAGCGTAACTAGCGGCCAAGAGACCCAGTACTTC. The whole variable domain, remainder taken from reference TRBV29-1 and TRBJ2-5, is SAVISQKPSRDICQRGTSLTIQCQVDSQVTMMFWYRQQPGQSLTLIATANQGSEATYESGFVIDKFPISRPNLTFSTLTVSNMSPEDSSIYLCSVTSGQETQYFGPGTRLLVL.

The chain employs TRBV5-1 and TRBJ2-3; 7 nucleotides match TRBD2. The CDR3 totals 17 residues. Germline V gene data show CDR1 as SGHRS and CDR2 as YFSETQ. V trimming: 1 base; J trimming: 2 bases; junction bases outside the gene matches: 10. CDR3 sequence: CASSLLTRGNPTDTQYF. CDR3 in DNA: TGCGCCAGCAGCTTGCTGACGCGGGGGAACCCCACAGATACGCAGTATTTT. Looking up the rest from reference TRBV5-1 and TRBJ2-3 gives the full variable domain: KAGVTQTPRYLIKTRGQQVTLSCSPISGHRSVSWYQQTPGQGLQFLFEYFSETQRNKGNFPGRFSGRQFSNSRSEMNVSTLELGDSALYLCASSLLTRGNPTDTQYFGPGTRLTVL.

This sequence joins TRBV5-1 and TRBJ1-3; a weak D match, TRBD1 (6 bases). Trimming cost V 0 bases and J 0 bases, with 13 bases left between them. Germline V gene sequence: CDR1 SGHRS, CDR2 YFSETQ. The CDR3 is 17 residues long. CDR3: CASSLALTGPSGNTIYF. The CDR3 DNA reads as TGCGCCAGCAGCTTGGCATTGACAGGTCCCTCTGGAAACACCATATATTTT.

The V gene is TRBV15, the J gene TRBJ2-1, with 10 bases fitting TRBD2. The CDR3 has 17 residues. In germline, CDR1 is LNHNV, CDR2 YYDKDF (reference sequence). V was clipped by 4 bases and J by 6 bases; unmatched bases: 12. CDR3 in amino acids: CATSKLITGLAFNEQFF. The CDR3 DNA sequence: TGTGCCACCAGCAAACTTATAACGGGACTAGCGTTCAATGAGCAGTTCTTC.

This clone was recorded a few times. The chain carries TRBV18 and TRBJ2-6, with TRBD2 matching over 9 bases. V gave up 3 bases and J gave up 1 base; unmatched junction bases: 22. The CDR3 is made up of 23 amino acids. Germline CDR1 and CDR2: KGHSH and LQKENI. The CDR3 is CASSPLWAGGLWSGDSGANVLTF. In nucleotides, the CDR3 is TGTGCCAGCTCACCCCTCTGGGCGGGAGGGCTCTGGTCAGGAGATTCTGGGGCCAACGTCCTGACTTTC.

The CDR3 region has the DNA TGCGCCAGCAGCCAAGACCAAACAGGGGGCAGAATCGGGGAGCTGTTTTTT. It yields the protein CASSQDQTGGRIGELFF. The V call is TRBV4-1, the J call TRBJ2-2; 9 nucleotides agree with TRBD1. Germline V gives CDR1 MGHRA, CDR2 YSYEKL. With 0 bases clipped from V and 7 bases from J, the junction kept 9 bases outside the gene matches. The CDR3 consists of 17 residues.

V and J are TRBV6-1 and TRBJ2-3; D remains unclear. Germline V gives CDR1 MNHNS, CDR2 SASEGT. Trimming removed 7 bases at V and 2 bases at J, with 13 bases between. CDR3 length equals 14 residues. CDR3 residues: CASMLTALTDTQYF. CDR3 coding DNA: TGTGCCAGCATGCTCACCGCCCTCACAGATACGCAGTATTTT.

This chain's CDR3 is CASSQGNGGNNEKLFF. For the CDR3, the DNA is TGCGCCAGCAGCCAAGGAAACGGGGGCAATAATGAAAAACTGTTTTTT. The V and J genes are TRBV4-1 and TRBJ1-4; maybe TRBD1 (6 bases). Trimming left V 1 base short and J 4 bases short, with 13 bases between. Germline V lookup: CDR1 MGHRA, CDR2 YSYEKL. This CDR3 is built from 16 residues.

The V gene is TRBV2, the J gene TRBJ2-4; D is ambiguous. V dropped 3 bases and J dropped 3 bases, with 9 bases sitting between them. The CDR3 totals 14 residues. The V gene's germline CDR1 is SNHLY and CDR2 FYNNEI. CDR3: CASSDDWGKNIQYF. The CDR3 region has the DNA TGTGCCAGCAGTGACGATTGGGGCAAAAACATTCAGTACTTC.

This chain uses TRBV19 with TRBJ2-7; 10 bases agree with TRBD1. The CDR3 totals 15 residues. J gave up 4 bases and V 6 bases, and 9 bases lay outside the gene matches. Germline V gives CDR1 LNHDA, CDR2 SQIVND (reference sequence). The CDR3 DNA reads as TGTGCCAGTAGGGTTTCCGGGACAGGGGCGTACGAGCAGTACTTC. Translated, it gives CASRVSGTGAYEQYF.

This clone was seen only once. J is TRBJ1-5 and V is TRBV5-4; D unclear. Trimming stripped 3 bases from V and 2 bases from J, with 12 bases between. Germline CDR1 and CDR2: SGHNT and YYREEE (reference sequence). This CDR3 comprises 15 residues. CDR3 DNA sequence: TGTGCCAGCAGCTCTGGAGACGCGGGCAATCAGCCCCAGCATTTT. Amino acid sequence: CASSSGDAGNQPQHF.

The V gene is TRBV28, the J gene TRBJ2-7; 10 positions match TRBD2. J was trimmed by 3 bases and V by 5 bases; bases with no gene match: 13. Per the germline V gene, CDR1 is MDHEN and CDR2 is SYDVKM. The CDR3 spans 17 residues. The CDR3 DNA sequence: TGTGCCAGCAGTACTCCCGCGGCAGGACTAGCGGACTACGAGCAGTACTTC. Encoded protein: CASSTPAAGLADYEQYF.

This clone is deemed medium-sized. This rearrangement joins TRBV20-1 to TRBJ2-5, with a weak D call TRBD1 (5 bases). Germline CDR1 is DFQATT and CDR2 is SNEGSKA (reference sequence). The length of the CDR3 is 11 residues. The V end was cut by 3 bases, the J end by 5 bases, with 7 bases between. CDR3 nucleotide sequence: TGCAGTGCTAGCAGGGCGGAGACCCAGTACTTC. It encodes CSASRAETQYF.

The chain has TRBV6-4 and TRBJ1-2, with no clear D. V shed 6 bases and J shed 6 bases, with 14 bases lying between them. Germline CDR1 and CDR2: MRHNA and SNTAGT. This CDR3 comprises 13 residues. The DNA for the CDR3 is TGTGCCAGCAGCGCCCAAGAGGGCAATGGCTACACCTTC. Translated: CASSAQEGNGYTF.

This chain joins TRBV4-2 and TRBJ2-5; a possible D gene is TRBD1 (7 bases). Trimming took 2 bases from V and 5 from J, leaving 12 bases between them. Germline V CDR1 and CDR2: LGHNA, YNFKEQ. There are 14 residues in the CDR3. This chain's CDR3 is CASSQQGGVETQYF. The CDR3 region has the DNA TGTGCCAGCAGCCAACAGGGGGGAGTGGAGACCCAGTACTTC.